A single T cell receptor (beta chain) is shown here with its context. What it binds is not known. The data were taken from a study of OX40 agonist ivuxolimab in advanced cancers. Looked up from germline, CDR1 is MNHEY and CDR2 is SVGAGI. The CDR3 consists of 13 residues. With 7 bases clipped from V and 3 bases from J, the junction kept 4 bases outside the gene matches. Study results and limitations: Still undetermined is the antigen specificity of the expanded peripheral T cells.

The method was immunoSEQ multiplex PCR; TCRdb's version includes in-frame clones alone and lacks a portion of them. The sample lists tens of thousands of clones, around 86% occurring once. Material: CD4+ or CD8+ T cells sorted from blood, obtained in a trial of the OX40 agonist ivuxolimab. The genes are TRBV6-5 and TRBJ2-7; 9 nucleotides align to TRBD2. The sequence came from an adult with an advanced solid tumor such as melanoma, head and neck, liver or kidney cancer. The CDR3 spells CASTTSGRYEQYF. The CDR3 DNA is TGTGCCAGCACAACTAGCGGGCGCTACGAGCAGTACTTC.